This T cell receptor (beta chain) was documented in a study of patients with pleural tuberculosis. Germline CDR1 MNHEY, CDR2 SVGEGT. V lost 2 bases and J 6 bases, leaving 2 bases between the germline ends. The CDR3 spans 11 residues. In this sample, this clonotype turned up many times. TCRdb ran MiXCR on the reads and lists one entry per CDR3 protein. The data show about 50,000 distinct CDR3 sequences, 7.3% seen once. The chain is built from TRBV6-2 or TRBV6-3 and TRBJ2-1; D uncertain. The receptor was isolated from a human donor with pleural tuberculosis. This CDR3 is CASSYGNEQFF. As DNA, the CDR3 is TGTGCCAGCAGTTACGGCAATGAGCAGTTCTTC.